Described below is a single T cell receptor beta chain sequence and its context. These data are taken from a study of blood T cell repertoires in COVID-19. V was pared by 5 bases and J by 1 base, with 9 bases between. The CDR3 has 15 residues. CDR1 is SGHVS, CDR2 FQNEAQ, per germline. Methods used by the authors: Estimated nucleated cell counts came from reference gene primer amplification. Only in-frame clones appear in the TCRdb table, and some are missing; sequencing was by immunoSEQ multiplex PCR. V and J calls and clone size are given by that table; D and trimming were obtained from the DNA. The repertoire holds 250,000 to 350,000 clones, with roughly nine tenths as singletons.

The sequence derives from a man aged 18 to 30 with active or convalescent COVID-19. Sequencing was carried out using peripheral blood. J is TRBJ1-6 and V is TRBV7-8, with a possible D match to TRBD1 (5 bases). In DNA form, the CDR3 reads TGTGCCAGCAGCGCGAGACAGTCCTATAATTCACCCCTCCACTTT. It codes for CASSARQSYNSPLHF.